The entry below describes one T cell receptor beta chain. Via MiXCR, TCRdb re-called the RT-PCR reads, giving one row per CDR3 protein. This repertoire shows more than 550,000 distinct CDR3 sequences, more than 13% found once; its top ten account for about 3.9%. V gave up 3 bases and J gave up 5 bases, with 7 bases separating them. Germline CDR1 ENHRY, CDR2 SYGVKD. The CDR3 length is 13 residues. The specimen was memory CD4+ T cells from blood. The rearrangement uses TRBV10-3 and TRBJ2-2; no clear D gene. This receptor was obtained from a female donor in good health, serving as a healthy control. CDR3 loop: CAISDGGTGELFF. CDR3 nucleotide sequence: TGTGCCATCAGTGACGGCGGTACCGGGGAGCTGTTTTTT.